One and the same sample provided the 5 T cell receptor beta chains below, sequenced in a study of T cells in Graves' hyperthyroidism and ophthalmopathy. The CDR3 regions of TCR beta were amplified from RNA transcripts. First-round RT-PCR of the TCR CDR3 relied on the HTBI primer set. Each CDR3 protein gets one entry after TCRdb re-called the multiplex PCR reads with MiXCR. Counted here are about 360,000 distinct CDR3 sequences, around 14% occurring once; the ten biggest clones make up around 9.2%. Material: blood. The receptors come from a woman under 30 with Graves' hyperthyroidism.

This clonotype was seen at least ten times. The chain links TRBV7-3 to TRBJ1-5; D is unresolved. The CDR3 runs to 13 residues. The germline V gene encodes CDR1 SGHTA and CDR2 FQGTGA. V was pared by 5 bases and J by 7 bases, with 12 bases between. In DNA form, the CDR3 reads TGTGCCAGCAGCCCCCAATCCGGGCAGCCCCAGCATTTT. It translates to CASSPQSGQPQHF.

This clonotype was found many times. The chain couples TRBV10-3 to TRBJ2-7; D is undetermined. The CDR3 totals 14 residues. V gave up 0 bases and J gave up 2 bases, with 8 bases separating them. Germline V gene data show CDR1 as ENHRY and CDR2 as SYGVKD. CDR3 amino acids: CAISESDRPYEQYF. The CDR3 DNA is TGTGCCATCAGTGAGTCGGACCGCCCCTACGAGCAGTACTTC.

In this sample, this clonotype turned up many times. This chain's CDR3 is CASSQGSGIKETQYF. The CDR3 DNA reads TGTGCCAGCAGCCAGGGGAGCGGGATAAAAGAGACCCAGTACTTC. The chain combines TRBV3-1 with TRBJ2-5; 7 nucleotides line up with TRBD2. Trimming cost V 3 bases and J 3 bases; bases outside gene matches: 7. The CDR3 consists of 15 residues. CDR1 and CDR2 from the germline V gene are LGHDT and YNNKEL (reference sequence).

The genes are TRBV5-1 and TRBJ1-1, with a weak D call TRBD1 (6 bases). Trimming removed 5 bases at V and 1 base at J, with 12 bases between. This CDR3 has 14 amino acids. The germline gives CDR1 SGHRS, CDR2 YFSETQ. The CDR3, as DNA: TGCGCCAGCAGAAGGACAGTAGGGAACACTGAAGCTTTCTTT. As protein: CASRRTVGNTEAFF.

This clonotype has ten or more counts. V and J are TRBV6-2 or TRBV6-3 and TRBJ2-7, with TRBD1 as a possible D gene (6 bases). The V end lost 10 bases, the J end lost 3 bases, and 16 bases lay between the germline ends. The CDR3 is made up of 13 amino acids. Germline loops: CDR1 MNHEY, CDR2 SVGEGT. The CDR3 is CATWTADSYEQYF. Written as DNA, the CDR3 is TGTGCCACCTGGACAGCTGATAGCTACGAGCAGTACTTC.